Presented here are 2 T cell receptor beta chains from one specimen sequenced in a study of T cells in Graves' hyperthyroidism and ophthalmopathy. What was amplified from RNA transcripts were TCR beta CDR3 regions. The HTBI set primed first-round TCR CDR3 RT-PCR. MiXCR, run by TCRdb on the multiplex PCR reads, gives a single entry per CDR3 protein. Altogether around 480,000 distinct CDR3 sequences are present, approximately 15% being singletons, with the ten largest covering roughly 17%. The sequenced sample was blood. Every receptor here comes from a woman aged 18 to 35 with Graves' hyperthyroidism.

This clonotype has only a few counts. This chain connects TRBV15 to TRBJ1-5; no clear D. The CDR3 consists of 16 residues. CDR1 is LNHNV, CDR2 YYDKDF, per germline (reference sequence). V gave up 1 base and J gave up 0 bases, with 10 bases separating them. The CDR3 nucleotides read TGTGCCACCAGCAGAGTGAAGTCATATAGCAATCAGCCCCAGCATTTT. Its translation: CATSRVKSYSNQPQHF.

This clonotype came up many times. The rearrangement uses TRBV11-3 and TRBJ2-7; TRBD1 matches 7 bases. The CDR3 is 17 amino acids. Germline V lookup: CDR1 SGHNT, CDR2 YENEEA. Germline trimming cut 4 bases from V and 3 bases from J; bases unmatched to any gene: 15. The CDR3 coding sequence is TGTGCCAGCAGCTCCCCGGGACAGACCGGGGTATTCTACGAGCAGTACTTC. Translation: CASSSPGQTGVFYEQYF.